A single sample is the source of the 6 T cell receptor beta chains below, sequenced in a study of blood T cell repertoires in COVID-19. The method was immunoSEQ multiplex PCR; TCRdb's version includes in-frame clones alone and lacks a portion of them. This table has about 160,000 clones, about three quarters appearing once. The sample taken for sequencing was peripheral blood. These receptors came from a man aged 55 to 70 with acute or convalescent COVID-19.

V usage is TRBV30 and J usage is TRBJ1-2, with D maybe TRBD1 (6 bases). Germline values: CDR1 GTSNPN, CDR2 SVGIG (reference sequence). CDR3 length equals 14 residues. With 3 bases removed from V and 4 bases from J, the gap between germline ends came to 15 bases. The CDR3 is CAWRYRDLGYGYTF. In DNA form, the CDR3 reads TGTGCCTGGAGATACAGGGATCTGGGCTATGGCTACACCTTC.

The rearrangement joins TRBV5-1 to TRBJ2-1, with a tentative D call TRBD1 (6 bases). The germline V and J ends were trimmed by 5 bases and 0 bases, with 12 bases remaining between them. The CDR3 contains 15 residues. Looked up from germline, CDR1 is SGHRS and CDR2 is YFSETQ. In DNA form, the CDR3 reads TGCGCCAGCAGTCAGGACAGTCCCTCCTACAATGAGCAGTTCTTC. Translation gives CASSQDSPSYNEQFF. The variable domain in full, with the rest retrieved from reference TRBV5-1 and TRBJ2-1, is KAGVTQTPRYLIKTRGQQVTLSCSPISGHRSVSWYQQTPGQGLQFLFEYFSETQRNKGNFPGRFSGRQFSNSRSEMNVSTLELGDSALYLCASSQDSPSYNEQFFGPGTRLTVL.

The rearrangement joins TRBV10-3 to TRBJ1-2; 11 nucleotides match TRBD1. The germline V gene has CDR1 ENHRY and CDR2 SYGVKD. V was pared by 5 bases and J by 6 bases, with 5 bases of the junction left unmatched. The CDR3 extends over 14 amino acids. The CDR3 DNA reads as TGTGCCATCAGTAAGGACAGGGGGCAGGATGGCTACACCTTC. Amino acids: CAISKDRGQDGYTF.

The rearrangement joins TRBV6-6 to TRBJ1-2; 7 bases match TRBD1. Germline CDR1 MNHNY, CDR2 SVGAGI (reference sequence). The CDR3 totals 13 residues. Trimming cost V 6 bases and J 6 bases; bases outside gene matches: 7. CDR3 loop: CASRTGQENGYTF. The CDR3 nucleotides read TGTGCCAGCAGGACTGGACAGGAAAATGGCTACACCTTC.

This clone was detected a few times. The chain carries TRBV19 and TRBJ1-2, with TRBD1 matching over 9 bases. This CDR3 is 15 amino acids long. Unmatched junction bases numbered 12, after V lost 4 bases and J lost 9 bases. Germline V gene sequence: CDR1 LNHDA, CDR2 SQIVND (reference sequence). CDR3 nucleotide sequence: TGTGCCAGTAGTAAGACCTCACAGGGGGCCGGTCGCTACACCTTC. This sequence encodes CASSKTSQGAGRYTF.

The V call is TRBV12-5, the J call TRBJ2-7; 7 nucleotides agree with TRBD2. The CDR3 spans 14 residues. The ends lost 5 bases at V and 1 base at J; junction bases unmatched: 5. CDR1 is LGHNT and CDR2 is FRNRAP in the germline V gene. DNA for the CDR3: TGTGCTAGTGGTGGATCTAGCGGTTCCTACGAGCAGTACTTC. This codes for CASGGSSGSYEQYF.